These 29 T cell receptor beta chains share one sample of origin, sequenced in a study of T cell responses to AZD1222 COVID-19 vaccine. Sequencing was performed with immunoSEQ multiplex PCR; in TCRdb, only in-frame clones are kept and a portion is missing. The top ten clones hold about 1.3% of a sample with approximately 84,000 clones, 83% of them seen once. The source was peripheral blood, collected 28 days after the second AZD1222 dose. These receptors originate from an adult who received the AZD1222 COVID-19 vaccine.

The chain recombines TRBV6-5 with TRBJ1-5, with D uncertain. The germline V and J ends were trimmed by 5 bases and 7 bases, with 12 bases remaining between them. Germline V gene data show CDR1 as MNHEY and CDR2 as SVGAGI. CDR3 length equals 13 residues. CDR3 region: CASSSGFTQPQHF. Written as DNA, the CDR3 is TGTGCCAGCAGTAGTGGATTCACGCAGCCCCAGCATTTT.

The J gene is TRBJ2-2, the V gene TRBV7-3; D gene uncertain. The CDR3 has 15 amino acids. Trimming stripped 1 base from V and 8 bases from J, with 14 bases between. Germline loops: CDR1 SGHTA, CDR2 FQGTGA. Here the CDR3 reads CASSLSGRFRGELFF. The CDR3 DNA reads TGTGCCAGCAGCTTAAGTGGCAGATTTAGAGGGGAGCTGTTTTTT.

The chain uses TRBV10-3 and TRBJ2-7; 16 bases are a match to TRBD2. After removal of 6 bases from V and 6 bases from J, the junction contained 5 bases not matched to a gene. The CDR3 extends over 15 amino acids. Germline V lookup: CDR1 ENHRY, CDR2 SYGVKD. CDR3 nucleotides: TGTGCCATCAGCGGGACTAGCGGGAGGGCAGGCGAGCAGTACTTC. Residues: CAISGTSGRAGEQYF.

The V gene is TRBV6-5, the J gene TRBJ1-1, with no clear D. V was cut by 10 bases and J by 3 bases, with 18 bases left in between. The CDR3 sequence is 14 residues long. Germline V lookup: CDR1 MNHEY, CDR2 SVGAGI. The DNA of the CDR3 is TGTGCCACTCGGACCGAGGGAATGGACACTGAAGCTTTCTTT. Protein: CATRTEGMDTEAFF.

CDR3 coding DNA: TGTGCCTGGAGTGTACATGTTAGGGCAGTGAACACCATATATTTT. Protein sequence: CAWSVHVRAVNTIYF. The rearrangement uses TRBV30 and TRBJ1-3; D unresolved. The V gene's germline CDR1 is GTSNPN and CDR2 SVGIG (reference sequence). V lost 0 bases and J lost 7, with 16 bases in between. This CDR3 region has 15 residues.

This chain links TRBV30 with TRBJ2-4, with 10 bases identical to TRBD1. Germline V gives CDR1 GTSNPN, CDR2 SVGIG (reference sequence). With V trimmed by 3 bases and J by 1 base, 6 bases remained unmatched. This CDR3 contains 16 residues. CDR3 in amino acids: CAWSRQGANAKNIQYF. The CDR3, as DNA: TGTGCCTGGAGCCGACAGGGGGCTAACGCCAAAAACATTCAGTACTTC. The whole variable domain, filled in from reference TRBV30 and TRBJ2-4, reads SQTIHQWPATLVQPVGSPLSLECTVEGTSNPNLYWYRQAAGRGLQLLFYSVGIGQISSEVPQNLSASRPQDRQFILSSKKLLLSDSGFYLCAWSRQGANAKNIQYFGAGTRLSVL.

This chain joins TRBV7-3 and TRBJ2-1; tentatively, D is TRBD2 (6 bases). The CDR3 loop spans 14 amino acids. V was shortened by 6 bases and J by 5 bases, with 14 bases between the two germline ends. From germline, CDR1 is SGHTA and CDR2 FQGTGA. CDR3 protein: CASSPGTANNEQFF. The CDR3 DNA follows: TGTGCCAGCAGTCCAGGGACTGCCAACAATGAGCAGTTCTTC.

The chain couples TRBV28 to TRBJ1-5; D remains unclear. V shed 4 bases and J shed 5 bases, with 6 bases lying between them. In germline, CDR1 is MDHEN, CDR2 SYDVKM. The CDR3 runs to 12 residues. The CDR3, as DNA: TGTGCCAGCAGTTCGGGTGATCAGCCCCAGCATTTT. Amino acid sequence: CASSSGDQPQHF.

The chain has TRBV7-2 and TRBJ2-7; 7 bases line up with TRBD1. Germline V lookup: CDR1 SGHTA, CDR2 FQGNSA. The J segment lost 6 bases and the V segment lost 2 bases, leaving 7 bases of the junction unmatched. The CDR3 length is 14 residues. CDR3 sequence: CASSLMGQTSEQYF. Here the CDR3 DNA reads TGTGCCAGCAGCTTAATGGGACAGACCTCCGAGCAGTACTTC.

The V gene is TRBV6-1, the J gene TRBJ2-7; 7 bases fit TRBD1. The CDR3 totals 14 residues. CDR1 MNHNS and CDR2 SASEGT come from the germline V gene. Trimming took 2 bases from V and 2 from J; bases not matched to a gene: 3. CDR3 sequence reads: CASSEPGQPYEQYF. The CDR3, as DNA: TGTGCCAGCAGTGAACCGGGACAGCCCTACGAGCAGTACTTC.

The CDR3 here is CASSFQGSRGTEAFF. As DNA, the CDR3 is TGCGCCAGCAGCTTTCAGGGCTCCAGGGGCACTGAAGCTTTCTTT. The chain employs TRBV5-1 and TRBJ1-1; D possibly corresponds to TRBD1 (6 bases). Germline V gene lookup returns CDR1 SGHRS and CDR2 YFSETQ. The CDR3 covers 15 residues. Trimming took off 2 bases at V and 4 bases at J, with 15 bases between the two ends.

This chain joins TRBV5-6 and TRBJ1-2, with D possibly matching TRBD1 (5 bases). Trimming shortened V by 2 bases and J by 7 bases, and 18 bases separated the two germline ends. The CDR3 runs 15 residues. Germline-derived CDR1 and CDR2 are SGHDT and YYEEEE. In DNA form, the CDR3 reads TGTGCCAGCAGCTTCGGGTCAGGGAGGGCCGGTGGCTACACCTTC. Translating gives CASSFGSGRAGGYTF.

This clone was seen a handful of times. The V and J genes are TRBV27 and TRBJ1-6; the D is unclear. Germline-derived CDR1 and CDR2 are MNHEY and SMNVEV (reference sequence). Trimming removed 5 bases at V and 8 bases at J, with 10 bases between. CDR3 size: 13 residues. The CDR3 nucleotides are TGTGCCAGCAGTCGAATTAGAGATTCACCCCTCCACTTT. This gives the protein CASSRIRDSPLHF.

This clone was seen only once. This sequence joins TRBV3-1 (or the pseudogene TRBV3-2) and TRBJ1-2, with D perhaps TRBD1 (6 bases). The CDR3 extends over 13 amino acids. V was cut by 9 bases and J by 2 bases, with 13 bases left in between. Germline V gene sequence: CDR1 LGHDT, CDR2 YNNKEL (reference sequence). The CDR3 spells CASRGNGNYGYTF. CDR3 DNA: TGTGCCAGTAGGGGGAACGGCAACTATGGCTACACCTTC.

The genes are TRBV6-5 and TRBJ2-1; weak D call: TRBD2 (6 bases). The CDR3 totals 13 residues. With 0 bases removed from V and 8 bases from J, the gap between germline ends came to 8 bases. Germline assignment: CDR1 MNHEY and CDR2 SVGAGI. CDR3 region: CASSYSRGDEQFF. CDR3 bases: TGTGCCAGCAGTTACTCGCGGGGAGATGAGCAGTTCTTC.

For the CDR3, the DNA is TGTGCCAGCAGTTTAGGGACGGAGAACACTGAAGCTTTCTTT. This gives the protein CASSLGTENTEAFF. The V gene is TRBV6-5, the J gene TRBJ1-1, with a tentative D call TRBD1 (5 bases). Germline V gene lookup returns CDR1 MNHEY and CDR2 SVGAGI. Trimming removed 4 bases at V and 1 base at J, with 10 bases between. This CDR3 comprises 14 residues.

V is TRBV30 and J is TRBJ2-4; TRBD1 or TRBD2 may be the D gene (7 bases each). Germline-derived CDR1 and CDR2 are GTSNPN and SVGIG (reference sequence). The CDR3 is 16 residues long. The V and J ends lost 3 bases and 4 bases respectively, with 19 bases between them. CDR3 coding DNA: TGTGCCTGGAGGGGGGTCGGGGGGACAGAGAAAAACATTCAGTACTTC. Amino acid sequence: CAWRGVGGTEKNIQYF.

This chain connects TRBV30 to TRBJ2-4; 9 bases match TRBD1. J gave up 0 bases and V 6 bases, and 6 bases lay outside the gene matches. CDR3 length equals 15 residues. Germline CDR1 and CDR2: GTSNPN and SVGIG (reference sequence). CDR3 in DNA: TGTGCCTGCAGGGACAGGGAGCTAGCCAAAAACATTCAGTACTTC. Translating it yields CACRDRELAKNIQYF.

J is TRBJ2-2 and V is TRBV7-9; 11 bases map to TRBD1. The germline gives CDR1 SEHNR, CDR2 FQNEAQ (reference sequence). There are 16 residues in the CDR3. Unmatched junction bases numbered 5, after V lost 8 bases and J lost 0 bases. The CDR3 DNA follows: TGTGCCAGCGACCCGGGACAGGGGGCGAACACCGGGGAGCTGTTTTTT. This sequence encodes CASDPGQGANTGELFF.

This chain joins TRBV29-1 and TRBJ2-1, with D possibly matching TRBD1 (6 bases). V lost 1 base to trimming and J lost 2 bases, with 15 bases between them. Per germline, CDR1 SQVTM and CDR2 ANQGSEA. The CDR3 is made up of 16 amino acids. The DNA for the CDR3 is TGCAGCGTTGAAGGGACAGCCGACCTTCCCTACAATGAGCAGTTCTTC. Amino acid sequence: CSVEGTADLPYNEQFF.

Concerning this clone: Since the CDR3 does not end with the conserved phenylalanine or tryptophan, this likely comes from a read error. The DNA is omitted, as the CDR3 cannot be located on it reliably, and the CDR3 follows TCRdb's listing. This sequence joins TRBV5-8 and TRBJ2-7; the table's D call, TRBD2, was not checked against the DNA. The CDR3 has 13 amino acids, counting both end residues. Per the germline V gene, CDR1 is SGHTS and CDR2 is YDEGEE. This CDR3 is CASSLGAGSVSFL.

This chain connects TRBV6-5 to TRBJ2-3; no definite D call. Germline CDR1 reads MNHEY; CDR2 reads SVGAGI. The CDR3 is 13 residues long. Trimming took off 6 bases at V and 2 bases at J, with 9 bases between the two ends. This CDR3 reads CASRSHNTDTQYF. The CDR3 DNA reads TGTGCCAGCAGGTCACATAACACAGATACGCAGTATTTT.

CDR3 protein: CASSFVGQQNTEAFF. The CDR3 nucleotides read TGCGCCAGCAGCTTCGTAGGACAGCAGAATACTGAAGCTTTCTTT. The chain joins TRBV5-1 to TRBJ1-1; a weak D match, TRBD1 (6 bases). Trimming removed 2 bases at V and 5 bases at J, with 16 bases between. This CDR3 comprises 15 residues. Germline assignment: CDR1 SGHRS and CDR2 YFSETQ.

The chain combines TRBV7-9 with TRBJ1-4; a possible D gene is TRBD1 (6 bases). CDR1 is SEHNR and CDR2 is FQNEAQ in the germline V gene (reference sequence). V lost 6 bases to trimming and J lost 2 bases, with 7 bases between them. This CDR3 comprises 13 residues. DNA of the CDR3: TGTGCCAGCAGAGGACAGACTAATGAAAAACTGTTTTTT. The encoded protein is CASRGQTNEKLFF.

This clone was picked up one time. V and J are TRBV11-3 and TRBJ2-1; D is ambiguous. Germline values: CDR1 SGHNT, CDR2 YENEEA. Trimming removed 1 base at V and 4 bases at J, with 11 bases between. The CDR3 loop spans 15 amino acids. Written as DNA, the CDR3 is TGTGCCAGCAGCTTAGGGCACGCCCCATACAATGAGCAGTTCTTC. Protein: CASSLGHAPYNEQFF.

In its sample, this clone was seen once. The chain has TRBV5-5 and TRBJ1-1, with 11 bases fitting TRBD1. Looked up from germline, CDR1 is SGHKS and CDR2 is YYEKEE (reference sequence). CDR3 length equals 13 residues. J gave up 4 bases and V 5 bases, and 1 base lay outside the gene matches. CDR3 bases: TGTGCCAGCAGTGGGACAGGGGGCACTGAAGCTTTCTTT. Encoded protein: CASSGTGGTEAFF.

V gene TRBV25-1 combines with J gene TRBJ1-6; D uncertain. Trimming shortened V by 1 base and J by 8 bases, and 6 bases separated the two germline ends. Germline V gene sequence: CDR1 MGHDK, CDR2 SYGVNS. This CDR3 region has 13 residues. CDR3 protein: CASSELKDSPLHF. The CDR3 DNA reads as TGTGCCAGCAGTGAATTAAAGGATTCACCCCTCCACTTT.

The V call is TRBV19, the J call TRBJ2-7, with 10 bases matching TRBD1. Germline lookup yields CDR1 LNHDA and CDR2 SQIVND (reference sequence). This CDR3 region has 15 residues. V lost 6 bases to trimming and J lost 4 bases; unmatched junction nucleotides: 9. CDR3 DNA sequence: TGTGCCAGTAGAACACAGCCGGGACAGGGGTACGAGCAGTACTTC. Translation gives CASRTQPGQGYEQYF.

The J gene is TRBJ2-2, the V gene TRBV2; D might be TRBD1 (5 bases). Looked up from germline, CDR1 is SNHLY and CDR2 is FYNNEI. CDR3 length: 15 amino acids. Trimming removed 1 base at V and 1 base at J, with 7 bases between. The chain's CDR3 is CASSEDRGNTGELFF. CDR3 bases: TGTGCCAGCAGTGAAGATAGGGGGAACACCGGGGAGCTGTTTTTT.